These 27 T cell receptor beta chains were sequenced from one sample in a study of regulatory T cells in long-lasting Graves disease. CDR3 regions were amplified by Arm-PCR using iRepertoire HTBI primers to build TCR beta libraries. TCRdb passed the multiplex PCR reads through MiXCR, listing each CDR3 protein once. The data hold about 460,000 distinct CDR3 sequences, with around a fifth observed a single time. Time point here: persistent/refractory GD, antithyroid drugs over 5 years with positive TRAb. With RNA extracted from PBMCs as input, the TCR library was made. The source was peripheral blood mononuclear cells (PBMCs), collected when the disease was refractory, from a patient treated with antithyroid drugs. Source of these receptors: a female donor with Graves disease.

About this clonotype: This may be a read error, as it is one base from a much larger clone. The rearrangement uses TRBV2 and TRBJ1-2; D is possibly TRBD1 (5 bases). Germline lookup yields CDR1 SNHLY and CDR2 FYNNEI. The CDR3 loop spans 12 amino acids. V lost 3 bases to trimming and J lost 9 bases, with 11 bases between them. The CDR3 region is CASSDPGSSYTF. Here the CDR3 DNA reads TGTGCCAGCAGTGACCCAGGGAGTAGCTACACCTTC.

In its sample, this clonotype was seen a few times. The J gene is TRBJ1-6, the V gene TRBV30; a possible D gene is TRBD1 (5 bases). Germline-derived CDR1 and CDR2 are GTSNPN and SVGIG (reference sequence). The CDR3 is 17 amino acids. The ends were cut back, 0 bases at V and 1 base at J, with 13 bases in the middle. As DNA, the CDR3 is TGTGCCTGGAGTGTAAGGGAGGGGAGTTCCTATAATTCACCCCTCCACTTT. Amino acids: CAWSVREGSSYNSPLHF.

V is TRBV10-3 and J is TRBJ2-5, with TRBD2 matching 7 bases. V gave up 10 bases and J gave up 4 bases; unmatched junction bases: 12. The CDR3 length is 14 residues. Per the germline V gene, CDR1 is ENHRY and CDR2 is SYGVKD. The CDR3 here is CATLGGTGGETQYF. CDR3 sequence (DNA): TGTGCCACCCTCGGTGGGACGGGGGGAGAGACCCAGTACTTC.

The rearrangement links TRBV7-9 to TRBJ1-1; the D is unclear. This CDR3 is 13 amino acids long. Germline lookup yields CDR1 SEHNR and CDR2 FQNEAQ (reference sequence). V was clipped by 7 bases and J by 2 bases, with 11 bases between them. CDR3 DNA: TGTGCCAGCAATGAGGCGTTTAACACTGAAGCTTTCTTT. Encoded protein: CASNEAFNTEAFF.

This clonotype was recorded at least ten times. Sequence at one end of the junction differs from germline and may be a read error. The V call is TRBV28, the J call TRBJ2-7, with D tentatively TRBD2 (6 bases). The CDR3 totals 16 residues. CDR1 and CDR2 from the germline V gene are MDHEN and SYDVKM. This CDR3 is CASSRAVRLVSSEQYF. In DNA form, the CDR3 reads TGTGCCAGCAGCCGAGCCGTCCGACTAGTCTCCTCCGAGCAGTACTTC.

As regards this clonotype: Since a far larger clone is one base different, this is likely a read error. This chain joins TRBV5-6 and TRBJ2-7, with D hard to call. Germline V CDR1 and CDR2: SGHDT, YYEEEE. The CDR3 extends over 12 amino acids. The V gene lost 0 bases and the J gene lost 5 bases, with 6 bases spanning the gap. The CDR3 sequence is CASSLGVHEQYF. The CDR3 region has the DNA TGTGCCAGCAGCTTGGGTGTCCACGAGCAGTACTTC.

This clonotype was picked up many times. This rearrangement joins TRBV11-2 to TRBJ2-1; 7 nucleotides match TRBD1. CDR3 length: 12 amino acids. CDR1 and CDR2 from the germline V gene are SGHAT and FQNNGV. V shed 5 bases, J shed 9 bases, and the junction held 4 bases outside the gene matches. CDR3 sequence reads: CASSRGGSEQFF. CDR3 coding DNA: TGTGCCAGCAGCCGAGGGGGCAGTGAGCAGTTCTTC.

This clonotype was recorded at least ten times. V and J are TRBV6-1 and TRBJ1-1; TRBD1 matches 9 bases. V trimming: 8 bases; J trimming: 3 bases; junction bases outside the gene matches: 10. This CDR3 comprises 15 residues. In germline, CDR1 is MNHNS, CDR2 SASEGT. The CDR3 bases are TGTGCCAGCTGGGACCGTGGGACAGGGTACACTGAAGCTTTCTTT. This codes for CASWDRGTGYTEAFF.

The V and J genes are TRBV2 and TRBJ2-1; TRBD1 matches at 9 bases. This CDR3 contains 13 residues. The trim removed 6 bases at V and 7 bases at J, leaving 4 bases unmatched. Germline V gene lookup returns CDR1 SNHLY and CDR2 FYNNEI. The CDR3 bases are TGTGCCAGCAGAGGCGGGACAGGGAATGAGCAGTTCTTC. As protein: CASRGGTGNEQFF.

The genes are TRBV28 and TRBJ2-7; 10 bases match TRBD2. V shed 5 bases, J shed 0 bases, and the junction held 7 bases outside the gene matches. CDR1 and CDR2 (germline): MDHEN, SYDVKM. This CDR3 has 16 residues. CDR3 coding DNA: TGTGCCAGCAGTCCCTCCGGGACTAGCGCCTCCTACGAGCAGTACTTC. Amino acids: CASSPSGTSASYEQYF.

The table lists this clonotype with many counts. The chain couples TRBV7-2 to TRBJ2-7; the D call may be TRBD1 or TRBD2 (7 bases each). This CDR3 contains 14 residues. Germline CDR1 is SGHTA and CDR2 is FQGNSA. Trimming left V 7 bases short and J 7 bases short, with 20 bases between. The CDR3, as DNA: TGTGCCAGCACCGAGGGGAGGGGGCGCGAAGAGCAGTACTTC. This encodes CASTEGRGREEQYF.

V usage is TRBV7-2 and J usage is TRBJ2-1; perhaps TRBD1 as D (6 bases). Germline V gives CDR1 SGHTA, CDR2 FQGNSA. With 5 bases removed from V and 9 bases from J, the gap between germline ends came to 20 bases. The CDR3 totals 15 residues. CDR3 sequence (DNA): TGTGCCAGCAGCGCCTCCAGGGGCCGGTGGGGTGAGCAGTTCTTC. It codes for CASSASRGRWGEQFF.

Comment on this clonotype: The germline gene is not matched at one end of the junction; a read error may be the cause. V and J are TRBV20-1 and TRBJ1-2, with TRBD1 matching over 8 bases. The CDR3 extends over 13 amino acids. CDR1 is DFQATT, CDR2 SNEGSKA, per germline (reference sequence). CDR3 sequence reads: CGASLDRDYGYTF. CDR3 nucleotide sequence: TGCGGTGCTAGCCTGGACAGGGACTATGGCTACACCTTC.

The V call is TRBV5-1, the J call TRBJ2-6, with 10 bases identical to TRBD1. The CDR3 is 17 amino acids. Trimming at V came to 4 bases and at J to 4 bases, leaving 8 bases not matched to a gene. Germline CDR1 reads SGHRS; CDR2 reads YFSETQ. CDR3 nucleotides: TGCGCCAGCAGCATCGGGACAGGGGTACTGGGGGCCAACGTCCTGACTTTC. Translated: CASSIGTGVLGANVLTF. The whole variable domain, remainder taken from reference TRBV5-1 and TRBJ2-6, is KAGVTQTPRYLIKTRGQQVTLSCSPISGHRSVSWYQQTPGQGLQFLFEYFSETQRNKGNFPGRFSGRQFSNSRSEMNVSTLELGDSALYLCASSIGTGVLGANVLTFGAGSRLTVL.

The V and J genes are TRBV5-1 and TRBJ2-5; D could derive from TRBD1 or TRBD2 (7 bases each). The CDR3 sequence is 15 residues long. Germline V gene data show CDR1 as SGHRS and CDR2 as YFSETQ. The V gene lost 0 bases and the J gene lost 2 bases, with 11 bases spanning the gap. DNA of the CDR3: TGCGCCAGCAGCTTGGGTCAGGGGGGGCAAGAGACCCAGTACTTC. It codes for CASSLGQGGQETQYF.

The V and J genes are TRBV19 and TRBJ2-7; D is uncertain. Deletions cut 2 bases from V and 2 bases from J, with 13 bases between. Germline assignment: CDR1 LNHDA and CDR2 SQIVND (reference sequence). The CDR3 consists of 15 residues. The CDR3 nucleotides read TGTGCCAGTAGTATAAGTCACGCGGACGCCTACGAGCAGTACTTC. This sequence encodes CASSISHADAYEQYF.

The CDR3 sequence: CASSDRGHQPQHF. In DNA, the CDR3 is TGTGCCAGTTCTGACAGGGGGCATCAGCCCCAGCATTTT. V usage is TRBV19 and J usage is TRBJ1-5, with TRBD1 matching over 10 bases. V gave up 8 bases and J gave up 5 bases; unmatched junction bases: 3. Germline lookup yields CDR1 LNHDA and CDR2 SQIVND (reference sequence). The CDR3 has 13 amino acids.

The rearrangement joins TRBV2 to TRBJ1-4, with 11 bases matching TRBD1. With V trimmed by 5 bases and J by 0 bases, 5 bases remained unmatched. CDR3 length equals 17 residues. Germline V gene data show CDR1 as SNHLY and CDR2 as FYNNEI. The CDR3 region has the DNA TGTGCCAGCAGTCCCGGGACAGGGGGAGCAACTAATGAAAAACTGTTTTTT. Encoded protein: CASSPGTGGATNEKLFF.

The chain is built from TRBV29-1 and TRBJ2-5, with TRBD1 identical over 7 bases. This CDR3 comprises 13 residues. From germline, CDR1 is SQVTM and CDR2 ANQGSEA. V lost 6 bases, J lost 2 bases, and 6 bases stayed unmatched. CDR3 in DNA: TGCAGCGTGAAGGACAGGCCTCAAGAGACCCAGTACTTC. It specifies CSVKDRPQETQYF.

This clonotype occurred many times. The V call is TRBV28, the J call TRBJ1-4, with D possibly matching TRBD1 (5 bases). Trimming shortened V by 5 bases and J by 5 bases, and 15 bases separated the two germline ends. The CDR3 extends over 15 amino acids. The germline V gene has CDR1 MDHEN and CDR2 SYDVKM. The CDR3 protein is CASSRSPGPNEKLFF. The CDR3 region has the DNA TGTGCCAGCAGTCGCTCTCCGGGACCAAATGAAAAACTGTTTTTT.

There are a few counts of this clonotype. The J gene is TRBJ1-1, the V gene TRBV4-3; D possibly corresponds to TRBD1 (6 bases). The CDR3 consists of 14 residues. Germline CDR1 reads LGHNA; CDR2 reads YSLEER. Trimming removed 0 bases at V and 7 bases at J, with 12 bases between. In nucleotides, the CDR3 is TGCGCCAGCAGCCAAGACCCCGGACAGTATGAAGCTTTCTTT. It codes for CASSQDPGQYEAFF.

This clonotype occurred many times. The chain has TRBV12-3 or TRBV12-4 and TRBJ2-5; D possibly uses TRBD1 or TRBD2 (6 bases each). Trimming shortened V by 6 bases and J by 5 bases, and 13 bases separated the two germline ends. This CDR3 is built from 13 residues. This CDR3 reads CASSPLGGETQYF. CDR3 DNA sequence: TGTGCCAGCAGCCCCTTAGGGGGGGAGACCCAGTACTTC.

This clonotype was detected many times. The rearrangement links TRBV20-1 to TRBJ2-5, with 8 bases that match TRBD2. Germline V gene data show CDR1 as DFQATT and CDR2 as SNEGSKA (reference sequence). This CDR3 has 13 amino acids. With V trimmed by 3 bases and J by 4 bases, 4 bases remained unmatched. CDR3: CSASAGGVETQYF. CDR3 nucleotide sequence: TGCAGTGCTAGTGCGGGGGGTGTAGAGACCCAGTACTTC.

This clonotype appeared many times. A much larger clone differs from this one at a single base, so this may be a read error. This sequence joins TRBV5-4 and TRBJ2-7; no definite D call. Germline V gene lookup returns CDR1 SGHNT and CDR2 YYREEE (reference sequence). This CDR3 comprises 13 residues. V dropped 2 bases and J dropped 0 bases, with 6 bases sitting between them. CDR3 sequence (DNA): TGTGCCAGCAGCTTAGACAACTCCTACGAGCAGTACTTC. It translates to CASSLDNSYEQYF.

The CDR3 DNA follows: TGCGCCAGCAGCCAACGACAGATTTCGGGGGAGCTGTTTTTT. Its translation is CASSQRQISGELFF. The chain employs TRBV5-1 and TRBJ2-2, with a weak D call TRBD1 (5 bases). V was clipped by 4 bases and J by 8 bases, with 15 bases between them. This CDR3 spans 14 amino acids. Germline V gives CDR1 SGHRS, CDR2 YFSETQ.

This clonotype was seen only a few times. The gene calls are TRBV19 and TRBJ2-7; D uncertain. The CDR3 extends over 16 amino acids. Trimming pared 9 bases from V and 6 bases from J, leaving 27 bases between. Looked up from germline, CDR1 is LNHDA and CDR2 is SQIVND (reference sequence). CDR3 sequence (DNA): TGTGCCAGGGGATTTCGTTGGTCGAATGGGGATAGCGAGCAGTACTTC. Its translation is CARGFRWSNGDSEQYF.

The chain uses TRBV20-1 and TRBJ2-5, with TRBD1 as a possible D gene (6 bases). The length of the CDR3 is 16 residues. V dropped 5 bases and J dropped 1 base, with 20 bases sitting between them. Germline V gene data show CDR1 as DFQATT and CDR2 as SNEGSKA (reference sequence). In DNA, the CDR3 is TGCAGTGCTCCCAGTCGGACAGAGACGTCCCAAGAGACCCAGTACTTC. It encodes CSAPSRTETSQETQYF.